Shown below are 23 T cell receptor beta chains from a single sample sequenced in a study of shared clonotypes between healthy human individuals. TCRdb's copy holds only in-frame clones and misses some; the assay was immunoSEQ multiplex PCR. This table holds over 950,000 clones, approximately 80% found once. Material for sequencing was memory CD4+ T cells from PBMCs. The subset: CD45RA-negative fraction. These receptors were collected from a man aged 18 to 30 in good health. Some clones in this sample may be carry-over from other donors' samples.

The V and J genes are TRBV5-1 and TRBJ2-6; possibly TRBD1 for D (5 bases). The germline V and J ends were trimmed by 0 bases and 0 bases, with 16 bases remaining between them. The CDR3 has 19 residues. Germline assignment: CDR1 SGHRS and CDR2 YFSETQ. The CDR3 region has the DNA TGCGCCAGCAGCTTGGGGGCAGGGATTGGTTCCTCTGGGGCCAACGTCCTGACTTTC. Amino acid sequence: CASSLGAGIGSSGANVLTF.

This clone was picked up a small number of times. V is TRBV29-1 and J is TRBJ1-1; weak D call: TRBD1 (6 bases). CDR3 length: 11 amino acids. V lost 4 bases, J lost 7 bases, and 10 bases lay in between. CDR1 and CDR2 from the germline V gene are SQVTM and ANQGSEA. The CDR3 DNA reads TGCAGCGTTGCTTCGGACAGTGAAGCTTTCTTT. Protein product: CSVASDSEAFF. Together with reference TRBV29-1 and TRBJ1-1, the CDR3 gives the full variable domain: SAVISQKPSRDICQRGTSLTIQCQVDSQVTMMFWYRQQPGQSLTLIATANQGSEATYESGFVIDKFPISRPNLTFSTLTVSNMSPEDSSIYLCSVASDSEAFFGQGTRLTVV.

This clone has at least ten counts. The genes are TRBV11-3 and TRBJ2-3; D possibly corresponds to TRBD1 (6 bases). V lost 4 bases and J lost 4, with 9 bases in between. The germline CDR1 and CDR2 sequences are SGHNT and YENEEA. The CDR3 sequence is 13 residues long. CDR3 nucleotides: TGTGCCAGCAGCTCTCACAGGGCAGATACGCAGTATTTT. Its translation: CASSSHRADTQYF. Complete variable domain (other parts from reference TRBV11-3 and TRBJ2-3): EAGVVQSPRYKIIEKKQPVAFWCNPISGHNTLYWYLQNLGQGPELLIRYENEEAVDDSQLPKDRFSAERLKGVDSTLKIQPAELGDSAVYLCASSSHRADTQYFGPGTRLTVL.

The genes are TRBV28 and TRBJ1-1; TRBD1 is a possible D gene (6 bases). The V gene's germline CDR1 is MDHEN and CDR2 SYDVKM. The V and J ends lost 4 bases and 0 bases respectively, with 12 bases between them. The length of the CDR3 is 15 residues. CDR3 DNA: TGTGCCAGCAGTTCGGCAGGGGACATGAACACTGAAGCTTTCTTT. Translated, it gives CASSSAGDMNTEAFF.

This clone has a handful of counts. The J gene is TRBJ2-3, the V gene TRBV5-1, with a possible D match to TRBD2 (5 bases). CDR1 and CDR2 (germline): SGHRS, YFSETQ. The CDR3 is 16 residues long. Trimming removed 0 bases from V and 2 bases from J, with 13 bases in between. CDR3 region: CASSLAPAAITDTQYF. The CDR3 DNA reads TGCGCCAGCAGCTTGGCCCCAGCGGCCATCACAGATACGCAGTATTTT. Based on the CDR3 plus reference TRBV5-1 and TRBJ2-3, the full variable domain is KAGVTQTPRYLIKTRGQQVTLSCSPISGHRSVSWYQQTPGQGLQFLFEYFSETQRNKGNFPGRFSGRQFSNSRSEMNVSTLELGDSALYLCASSLAPAAITDTQYFGPGTRLTVL.

This rearrangement joins TRBV5-1 to TRBJ1-5; no clear D. This CDR3 has 15 amino acids. Trimming removed 4 bases from V and 7 bases from J, with 18 bases in between. Germline CDR1 reads SGHRS; CDR2 reads YFSETQ. The CDR3 sequence: CASSVSPGNNQPQHF. The DNA for the CDR3 is TGCGCCAGCAGCGTCTCTCCGGGGAACAACCAGCCCCAGCATTTT.

The rearrangement uses TRBV4-2 and TRBJ2-7; D gene ambiguous. Germline loops: CDR1 LGHNA, CDR2 YNFKEQ. The CDR3 covers 12 residues. V was cut by 0 bases and J by 6 bases, with 6 bases left in between. The CDR3 DNA is TGTGCCAGCAGCCAAGATTCCCCCGAGCAGTACTTC. As protein: CASSQDSPEQYF.

This sequence joins TRBV6-1 and TRBJ1-2, with D unclear. V lost 0 bases and J lost 5, with 7 bases in between. This CDR3 contains 13 residues. From germline, CDR1 is MNHNS and CDR2 SASEGT. CDR3 in DNA: TGTGCCAGCAGTGAAGCGCGGTTATATGGCTACACCTTC. It yields the protein CASSEARLYGYTF.

The chain links TRBV4-2 to TRBJ1-2; possible D gene TRBD1, 5 bases. Trimming took 0 bases from V and 1 from J, leaving 9 bases between them. Germline V lookup: CDR1 LGHNA, CDR2 YNFKEQ. This CDR3 region has 15 residues. Here the CDR3 reads CASSQDRGDNYGYTF. CDR3 sequence (DNA): TGTGCCAGCAGCCAAGATCGGGGGGATAACTATGGCTACACCTTC.

V gene TRBV5-4 combines with J gene TRBJ1-2; D ambiguous. Germline V lookup: CDR1 SGHNT, CDR2 YYREEE (reference sequence). This CDR3 has 15 amino acids. V dropped 2 bases and J dropped 1 base, with 12 bases sitting between them. CDR3: CASSLLSGGNYGYTF. Here the CDR3 DNA reads TGTGCCAGCAGCTTACTTTCCGGCGGTAACTATGGCTACACCTTC.

The chain joins TRBV10-3 to TRBJ1-4; 11 bases are shared with TRBD1. J was trimmed by 4 bases and V by 3 bases; bases with no gene match: 10. The CDR3 extends over 18 amino acids. In germline, CDR1 is ENHRY, CDR2 SYGVKD. CDR3 amino acids: CAISDHSGTGGNNEKLFF. The DNA for the CDR3 is TGTGCCATCAGTGACCATTCCGGGACAGGGGGTAATAATGAAAAACTGTTTTTT.

The V gene is TRBV6-4, the J gene TRBJ2-2; D is ambiguous. Deletions cut 6 bases from V and 3 bases from J, with 14 bases between. CDR3 length: 15 residues. The germline gives CDR1 MRHNA, CDR2 SNTAGT. CDR3 bases: TGTGCCAGCAGCCCGGTTGGTTTGGACACCGGGGAGCTGTTTTTT. Protein product: CASSPVGLDTGELFF.

As for this clone: The identical CDR3 is also encoded by other nucleotide sequences in the sample. The J gene is TRBJ2-1, the V gene TRBV28; D ambiguous. The CDR3 consists of 12 residues. Trimming cost V 6 bases and J 2 bases, with 5 bases left between them. Germline CDR1 and CDR2: MDHEN and SYDVKM. The CDR3 DNA reads TGTGCCAGCAGCTCTACCTACAATGAGCAGTTCTTC. Residues: CASSSTYNEQFF.

The count of this clone is one. The chain links TRBV4-1 to TRBJ2-3; 8 bases map to TRBD2. V trimming: 0 bases; J trimming: 5 bases; junction bases outside the gene matches: 16. CDR1 MGHRA and CDR2 YSYEKL come from the germline V gene. CDR3 length: 19 residues. The CDR3 here is CASSQDPLRASGHLDTQYF. CDR3 DNA: TGCGCCAGCAGCCAAGATCCGTTGAGAGCTAGCGGGCATTTAGATACGCAGTATTTT.

This clone was counted once. Within the sample, other DNA sequences also encode this same CDR3. The V gene is TRBV20-1, the J gene TRBJ2-5, with a tentative D call TRBD1 (5 bases). The germline gives CDR1 DFQATT, CDR2 SNEGSKA (reference sequence). The CDR3 runs to 11 residues. The V and J ends lost 2 bases and 4 bases respectively, with 5 bases between them. CDR3 sequence: CSARQGETQYF. The DNA for the CDR3 is TGCAGTGCTAGACAGGGAGAGACCCAGTACTTC.

This chain joins TRBV5-8 and TRBJ2-2; 8 nucleotides align to TRBD1. CDR3 size: 16 residues. With 0 bases clipped from V and 4 bases from J, the junction kept 5 bases outside the gene matches. Germline assignment: CDR1 SGHTS and CDR2 YDEGEE. DNA of the CDR3: TGTGCCAGCAGCTTGGTCAGGGGGCTCGGCACCGGGGAGCTGTTTTTT. Translating gives CASSLVRGLGTGELFF.

This clone was found many times. The rearrangement uses TRBV30 and TRBJ1-2, with D unresolved. Trimming left V 2 bases short and J 7 bases short, with 14 bases between. Germline V gene data show CDR1 as GTSNPN and CDR2 as SVGIG (reference sequence). The length of the CDR3 is 13 residues. The CDR3: CAWSFRAASGYTF. The CDR3 DNA follows: TGTGCCTGGAGTTTCCGGGCAGCGAGTGGCTACACCTTC.

The chain employs TRBV18 and TRBJ1-4, with D possibly matching TRBD1 (6 bases). V dropped 3 bases and J dropped 3 bases, with 11 bases sitting between them. From germline, CDR1 is KGHSH and CDR2 LQKENI. The CDR3 is made up of 15 amino acids. The CDR3 nucleotides read TGTGCCAGCTCACCTCACAGGGATCCTAATGAAAAACTGTTTTTT. Residues: CASSPHRDPNEKLFF.

The V and J genes are TRBV7-9 and TRBJ2-5; 8 bases are a match to TRBD2. CDR1 is SEHNR, CDR2 FQNEAQ, per germline (reference sequence). This CDR3 has 13 residues. V was pared by 5 bases and J by 4 bases, with 3 bases of the junction left unmatched. The CDR3 sequence: CASSPGGTETQYF. Written as DNA, the CDR3 is TGTGCCAGCAGCCCGGGAGGGACAGAGACCCAGTACTTC.

The chain is built from TRBV14 and TRBJ1-1; D possibly corresponds to TRBD1 (5 bases). CDR3 size: 13 residues. The germline V and J ends were trimmed by 6 bases and 2 bases, with 10 bases remaining between them. Germline V gene lookup returns CDR1 SGHDN and CDR2 FVKESK. CDR3 sequence reads: CASSRQTNTEAFF. The DNA for the CDR3 is TGTGCCAGCAGTCGACAGACCAACACTGAAGCTTTCTTT. The entire variable domain, with the rest obtained from reference TRBV14 and TRBJ1-1, is as follows: EAGVTQFPSHSVIEKGQTVTLRCDPISGHDNLYWYRRVMGKEIKFLLHFVKESKQDESGMPNNRFLAERTGGTYSTLKVQPAELEDSGVYFCASSRQTNTEAFFGQGTRLTVV.

The chain joins TRBV30 to TRBJ2-3; 9 positions agree with TRBD2. CDR1 is GTSNPN and CDR2 is SVGIG in the germline V gene (reference sequence). Germline trimming cut 0 bases from V and 6 bases from J; bases unmatched to any gene: 7. The CDR3 loop spans 15 amino acids. The CDR3 DNA follows: TGTGCCTGGAGTGTAGCGGGGACTAGCCTGGATACGCAGTATTTT. This sequence encodes CAWSVAGTSLDTQYF.

The genes are TRBV5-1 and TRBJ1-2; TRBD1 might be the D (5 bases). CDR1 SGHRS and CDR2 YFSETQ come from the germline V gene. V lost 0 bases to trimming and J lost 7 bases, with 13 bases between them. The CDR3 sequence is 14 residues long. The CDR3 DNA is TGCGCCAGCAGCTTGGGGCAGCCTGGGGGTGGCTACACCTTC. Translated: CASSLGQPGGGYTF.

In its sample, this clone was seen a few times. The CDR3 here is CASSQDRVRDTEAFF. The CDR3 bases are TGTGCCAGCAGCCAGGACAGGGTCCGGGACACTGAAGCTTTCTTT. The V and J genes are TRBV4-2 and TRBJ1-1, with TRBD1 matching over 8 bases. V lost 3 bases and J lost 3; bases outside the gene matches: 6. Germline V gene lookup returns CDR1 LGHNA and CDR2 YNFKEQ. The CDR3 length is 15 residues.